Below, one T cell receptor (beta chain) is given with its context. TCRdb's table, derived via immunoSEQ multiplex PCR, lists solely in-frame clones and lacks some. Here the sample spans 250,000 to 350,000 clones, more than 80% being singletons. CDR3 length: 13 residues. Germline values: CDR1 SQVTM, CDR2 ANQGSEA. V lost 6 bases and J lost 4; bases outside the gene matches: 6. This entry belongs to a study of blood T cell repertoires in COVID-19. The sample comprised peripheral blood. The sequence derives from a woman aged 25 to 39 with COVID-19, enrolled during active disease. The chain carries TRBV29-1 and TRBJ1-5, with 7 positions matching TRBD1. The CDR3 protein is CSVPGTANQPQHF. For the CDR3, the DNA is TGCAGCGTCCCCGGGACAGCAAATCAGCCCCAGCATTTT.